Listed below are T cell receptor beta chains from one sample, sequenced in a study of CD4 and CD8 cells across lung adenocarcinoma regions. MiXCR, run by TCRdb on the PCR reads, gives a single entry per CDR3 protein. This sample has about 25,000 distinct CDR3 sequences, with under 60% found just once. The sample consisted of CD8+ T cells from the center of a lung tumor. These TCRs come from a male donor with lung adenocarcinoma. The CD4 and CD8 labels of this study may be unreliable. The CDR3 runs from the conserved cysteine through the conserved F or W. Fields, in order: D gene, V gene, J gene, CDR3 protein. D genes are given only for firm matches.

-	TRBV6-1	TRBJ2-4	CPSSVWGQRTEDTQYF
-	TRBV6-1	TRBJ2-4	CASSPASSRKNTQYF
-	TRBV3-1	TRBJ2-3	CASSQDQRPTDTQYF
-	TRBV12-3/TRBV12-4	TRBJ1-3	CASSGRQVSGNTIYF
TRBD2	TRBV7-2	TRBJ2-2	CASSAVGAGGPGTGALYF
TRBD2	TRBV7-2	TRBJ2-1	CASSLSGASSYNEQFF
-	TRBV7-2	TRBJ2-1	CANSLGAVNEQFF
-	TRBV6-1	-	CASSPGMPHEQYF
-	TRBV27	TRBJ2-4	CASSLIGNEQYF
-	TRBV27	TRBJ2-1	CASRRNGEQFF
TRBD1	TRBV15	TRBJ2-5	CATSNRGMGETQYF
-	TRBV6-1	TRBJ2-4	CGSRDQEIQYF
TRBD2	TRBV15	TRBJ2-5	CATSKGEREAVETQYF
-	TRBV6-2/TRBV6-3	TRBJ2-6	CASGLVASGAYDLTF
TRBD1	TRBV6-1	TRBJ2-1	CASSRGQGMLYNEQFF
-	TRBV11-3	TRBJ2-1	CASSLDGMVSNEQFF
TRBD2	TRBV27	TRBJ2-5	CARGLGGLAGETQYF
TRBD1	TRBV6-5	TRBJ2-7	CASSNPTGRGVSYEQYF
-	TRBV6-1	TRBJ1-2	CASSGAPANYGYTF
-	TRBV10-3	-	CAISEGQRDEQYF
-	TRBV6-1	TRBJ2-5	CASRPAVKETQYF
-	TRBV24-1	TRBJ2-1	CATSDLGANSYNEQFF
TRBD1	TRBV20-1	TRBJ2-5	CSSSQGAGETQYF
TRBD2	TRBV6-4	TRBJ2-1	CASSDGAGLAGGEEQF
TRBD2	TRBV10-1	TRBJ2-3	CASSPGLAGGMAPDTQYF
-	TRBV6-5	-	CASSYNQETQYF
TRBD2	TRBV27	TRBJ2-4	CASSLSGGVAKDTQYF
TRBD2	TRBV7-9	TRBJ2-5	CASSYGLAGQETQYF
-	TRBV27	TRBJ1-1	CASSLRQNTEAFF
-	TRBV11-1	-	CASSAMSAYYEQYF
TRBD1	TRBV4-1	TRBJ1-4	CASSPRTGSFSTNEKLFF
TRBD2	TRBV27	TRBJ2-4	CASSTAGGGWAKKTQYF
TRBD2	TRBV27	TRBJ2-3	CASSRGGKNTQYF
TRBD1	TRBV14	TRBJ2-3	CASSHSRTGNEYF
-	TRBV6-1	TRBJ2-4	CASRDAGPGAKDTQYF
TRBD2	TRBV6-1	TRBJ2-3	CASRGGIGVTSTETQYF
-	TRBV6-1	TRBJ2-3	CASRKGLGRDTQYF
-	TRBV23-1	TRBJ2-3	CASRPPTTHDKTSTDTQYF
TRBD1	TRBV27	TRBJ2-6	CASSPPPGQSSGANVLTF
TRBD2	TRBV10-2	TRBJ2-1	CASSELAGGESYNEQFF
TRBD2	TRBV12-3/TRBV12-4	TRBJ2-5	CASSSGTSRNPETQYF
TRBD1	TRBV6-1	TRBJ1-5	CASSEDRGHQPQHF
-	TRBV5-1	TRBJ2-1	CASSRGMGEREQFF
-	TRBV7-8	TRBJ1-1	CASSSNRNTEAFF
-	TRBV6-1	TRBJ2-1	CASSDYRGIATSNTQFF
-	TRBV12-3/TRBV12-4	-	CASSLFPRVEQYF
-	TRBV6-1	TRBJ2-2	CASRPPGGSTGELFF
TRBD2	TRBV6-1	TRBJ2-5	CASRLSGRRAETQYF